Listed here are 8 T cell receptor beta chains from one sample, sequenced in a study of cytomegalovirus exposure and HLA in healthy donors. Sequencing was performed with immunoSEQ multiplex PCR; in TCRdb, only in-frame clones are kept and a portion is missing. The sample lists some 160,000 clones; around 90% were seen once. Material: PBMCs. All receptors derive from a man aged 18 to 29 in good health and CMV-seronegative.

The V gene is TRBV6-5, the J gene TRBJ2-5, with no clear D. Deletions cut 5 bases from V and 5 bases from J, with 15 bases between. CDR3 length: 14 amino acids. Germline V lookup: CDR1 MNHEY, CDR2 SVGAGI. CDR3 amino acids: CASSPPMGHETQYF. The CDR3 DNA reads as TGTGCCAGCAGTCCCCCCATGGGCCACGAGACCCAGTACTTC.

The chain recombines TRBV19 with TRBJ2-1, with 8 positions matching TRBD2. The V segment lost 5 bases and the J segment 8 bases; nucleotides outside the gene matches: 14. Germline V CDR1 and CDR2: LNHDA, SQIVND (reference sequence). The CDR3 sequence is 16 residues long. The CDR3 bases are TGTGCCAGTAGTCCGGGACTAGGGACGACGGGAGATGAGCAGTTCTTC. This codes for CASSPGLGTTGDEQFF. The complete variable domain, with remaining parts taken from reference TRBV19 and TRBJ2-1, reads DGGITQSPKYLFRKEGQNVTLSCEQNLNHDAMYWYRQDPGQGLRLIYYSQIVNDFQKGDIAEGYSVSREKKESFPLTVTSAQKNPTAFYLCASSPGLGTTGDEQFFGPGTRLTVL.

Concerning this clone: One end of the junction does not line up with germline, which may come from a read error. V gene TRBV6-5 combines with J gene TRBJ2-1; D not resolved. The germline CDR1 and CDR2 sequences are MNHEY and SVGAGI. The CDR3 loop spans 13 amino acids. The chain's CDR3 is CASSIRRYNERFF. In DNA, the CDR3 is TGTGCCAGCAGCATTAGACGGTACAATGAGCGGTTCTTC.

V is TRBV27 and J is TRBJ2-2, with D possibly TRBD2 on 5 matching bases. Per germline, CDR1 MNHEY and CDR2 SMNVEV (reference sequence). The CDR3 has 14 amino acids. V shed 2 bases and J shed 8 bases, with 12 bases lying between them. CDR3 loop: CASSLGLAKGELFF. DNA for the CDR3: TGTGCCAGCAGTTTAGGGCTAGCTAAAGGGGAGCTGTTTTTT.

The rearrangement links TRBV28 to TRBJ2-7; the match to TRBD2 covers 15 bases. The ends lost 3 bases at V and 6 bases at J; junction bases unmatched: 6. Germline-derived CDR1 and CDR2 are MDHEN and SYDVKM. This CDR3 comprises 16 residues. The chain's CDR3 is CASSFPGLAGGPEQYF. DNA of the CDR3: TGTGCCAGCAGTTTCCCTGGACTAGCGGGAGGGCCCGAGCAGTACTTC.

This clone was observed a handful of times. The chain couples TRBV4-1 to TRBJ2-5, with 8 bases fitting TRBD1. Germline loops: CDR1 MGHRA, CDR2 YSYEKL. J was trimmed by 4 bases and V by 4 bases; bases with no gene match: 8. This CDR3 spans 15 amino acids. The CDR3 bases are TGCGCCAGCAGCCGCGAGACAGGGGTCGGAGAGACCCAGTACTTC. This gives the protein CASSRETGVGETQYF.

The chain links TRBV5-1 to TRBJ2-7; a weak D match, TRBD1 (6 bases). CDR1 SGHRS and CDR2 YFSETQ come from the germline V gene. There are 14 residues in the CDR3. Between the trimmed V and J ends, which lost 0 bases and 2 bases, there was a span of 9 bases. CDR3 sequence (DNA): TGCGCCAGCAGCTTGGGACAGGCGCCCTACGAGCAGTACTTC. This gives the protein CASSLGQAPYEQYF.

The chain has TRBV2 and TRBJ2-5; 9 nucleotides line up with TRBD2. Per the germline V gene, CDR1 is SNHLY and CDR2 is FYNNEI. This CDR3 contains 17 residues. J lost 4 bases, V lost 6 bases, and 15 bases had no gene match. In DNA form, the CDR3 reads TGTGCCAGCAGGCGGGGCGGGAGGGCCCGCTCGGGAGAGACCCAGTACTTC. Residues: CASRRGGRARSGETQYF.